Below, 22 T cell receptor beta chains from the same sample are listed, as sequenced in a study of blood T cell repertoires in COVID-19. Sequencing was performed with immunoSEQ multiplex PCR; in TCRdb, only in-frame clones are kept and a portion is missing. The sample holds about 240,000 clones, about nine tenths seen once. The sample was peripheral blood. These TCRs come from a man aged 55 to 70 who had recovered from COVID-19.

V gene TRBV7-6 combines with J gene TRBJ2-1, with TRBD1 matching over 7 bases. The germline CDR1 and CDR2 sequences are SGHVS and FNYEAQ. J lost 4 bases, V lost 1 base, and 4 bases had no gene match. The length of the CDR3 is 15 residues. CDR3 region: CASSLGDRKYNEQFF. In nucleotides, the CDR3 is TGTGCCAGCAGCTTAGGGGACAGAAAGTACAATGAGCAGTTCTTC.

The rearrangement joins TRBV10-2 to TRBJ2-2, with 9 bases matching TRBD1. Germline CDR1 WSHSY, CDR2 SAAADI. The CDR3 sequence is 15 residues long. V lost 3 bases and J lost 5; bases outside the gene matches: 4. CDR3 DNA: TGCGCCAGCAGTGACCACAGGGGGCGAACCGGGGAGCTGTTTTTT. It specifies CASSDHRGRTGELFF.

This clone was detected a few times. The chain couples TRBV14 to TRBJ1-1; D ambiguous. Per germline, CDR1 SGHDN and CDR2 FVKESK. The CDR3 extends over 13 amino acids. Trimming left V 5 bases short and J 2 bases short, with 9 bases between. The CDR3 nucleotides are TGTGCCAGCAGCTTCCATAGTAACACTGAAGCTTTCTTT. Residues: CASSFHSNTEAFF. Full variable domain (outside the CDR3, taken from reference TRBV14 and TRBJ1-1): EAGVTQFPSHSVIEKGQTVTLRCDPISGHDNLYWYRRVMGKEIKFLLHFVKESKQDESGMPNNRFLAERTGGTYSTLKVQPAELEDSGVYFCASSFHSNTEAFFGQGTRLTVV.

This chain uses TRBV6-6 with TRBJ1-3; D call uncertain. Trimming shortened V by 7 bases and J by 0 bases, and 10 bases separated the two germline ends. Germline assignment: CDR1 MNHNY and CDR2 SVGAGI (reference sequence). The CDR3 extends over 14 amino acids. The DNA for the CDR3 is TGTGCCAGCACCGACACTTACTCTGGAAACACCATATATTTT. It codes for CASTDTYSGNTIYF.

V and J are TRBV7-8 and TRBJ1-2, with D unresolved. The CDR3 has 14 amino acids. Germline lookup yields CDR1 SGHVS and CDR2 FQNEAQ. Trimming stripped 1 base from V and 3 bases from J, with 9 bases between. Written as DNA, the CDR3 is TGTGCCAGCAGCTTAGATGAAAGCGACTATGGCTACACCTTC. It encodes CASSLDESDYGYTF.

This chain joins TRBV9 and TRBJ1-3; D remains ambiguous. The V gene lost 1 base and the J gene lost 1 base, with 3 bases spanning the gap. The length of the CDR3 is 13 residues. Germline CDR1 is SGDLS and CDR2 is YYNGEE. Here the CDR3 DNA reads TGTGCCAGCAGCGTACGGTCTGGAAACACCATATATTTT. Encoded protein: CASSVRSGNTIYF.

The rearrangement joins TRBV3-1 (or the pseudogene TRBV3-2) to TRBJ2-4; perhaps TRBD2 as D (5 bases). This CDR3 contains 12 residues. Germline loops: CDR1 LGHDT, CDR2 YNNKEL (reference sequence). V was clipped by 1 base and J by 16 bases, with 14 bases between them. The CDR3 DNA reads TGTGCCAGCAGCCAAGCTGGGCGGGTCAACTACTTC. Translation: CASSQAGRVNYF.

This clone came up a few times. The chain combines TRBV11-2 with TRBJ2-7; possibly TRBD2 for D (5 bases). There are 14 residues in the CDR3. The germline V gene has CDR1 SGHAT and CDR2 FQNNGV. Trimming stripped 5 bases from V and 6 bases from J, with 17 bases between. The CDR3 nucleotides are TGTGCCAGCAGCCCCACGGGGTGGAATAGCGAGCAGTACTTC. This codes for CASSPTGWNSEQYF.

The genes are TRBV5-1 and TRBJ2-7; the match to TRBD1 covers 10 bases. The CDR3 contains 16 residues. V lost 2 bases, J lost 5 bases, and 10 bases stayed unmatched. Looked up from germline, CDR1 is SGHRS and CDR2 is YFSETQ. The CDR3 sequence is CASSFDRDRGVHEQYF. In DNA, the CDR3 is TGCGCCAGCAGCTTTGACCGGGACAGGGGAGTTCACGAGCAGTACTTC.

The chain recombines TRBV12-3 or TRBV12-4 with TRBJ2-1; TRBD1 is a possible D gene (5 bases). V lost 6 bases and J 8 bases, leaving 11 bases between the germline ends. The CDR3 covers 12 residues. Here the CDR3 DNA reads TGTGCCAGCAGCTACAGGATCCATGAGCAGTTCTTC. Residues: CASSYRIHEQFF.

The V gene is TRBV24-1, the J gene TRBJ2-3, with D possibly TRBD2 on 5 matching bases. The CDR3 totals 15 residues. Germline loops: CDR1 KGHDR, CDR2 SFDVKD. Trimming cost V 6 bases and J 6 bases, with 18 bases left between them. In DNA, the CDR3 is TGTGCCACCAGTCCCGACCGGGGTAGAGGGGATACGCAGTATTTT. This gives the protein CATSPDRGRGDTQYF.

The J gene is TRBJ2-3, the V gene TRBV30; 10 bases are shared with TRBD2. V dropped 2 bases and J dropped 3; count of bases not matched to a gene: 11. Germline V gene lookup returns CDR1 GTSNPN and CDR2 SVGIG (reference sequence). This CDR3 comprises 17 residues. CDR3 nucleotides: TGTGCCTGGAGTCGCCTCAGCGGGGGGGCCGAGACAGATACGCAGTATTTT. Protein sequence: CAWSRLSGGAETDTQYF.

The chain couples TRBV5-1 to TRBJ2-7, with a weak D call TRBD2 (6 bases). The length of the CDR3 is 15 residues. Trimming removed 4 bases from V and 3 bases from J, with 17 bases in between. Germline values: CDR1 SGHRS, CDR2 YFSETQ. The CDR3 nucleotides are TGCGCCAGCAGCGTTAATTCCGGGGGAAACTACGAGCAGTACTTC. Protein product: CASSVNSGGNYEQYF. The full variable domain, completed using reference TRBV5-1 and TRBJ2-7, is KAGVTQTPRYLIKTRGQQVTLSCSPISGHRSVSWYQQTPGQGLQFLFEYFSETQRNKGNFPGRFSGRQFSNSRSEMNVSTLELGDSALYLCASSVNSGGNYEQYFGPGTRLTVT.

The rearrangement uses TRBV9 and TRBJ1-2; maybe TRBD1 (6 bases). The V gene lost 0 bases and the J gene lost 7 bases, with 10 bases spanning the gap. Germline CDR1 reads SGDLS; CDR2 reads YYNGEE. CDR3 length equals 13 residues. The CDR3 DNA sequence: TGTGCCAGCAGCGTAGAACCAGGGGCTGGCTACACCTTC. Protein product: CASSVEPGAGYTF.

This rearrangement joins TRBV6-6 to TRBJ1-2, with D perhaps matching TRBD1 (5 bases). The CDR3 spans 12 residues. The V gene lost 4 bases and the J gene lost 4 bases, with 7 bases spanning the gap. CDR1 is MNHNY and CDR2 is SVGAGI in the germline V gene (reference sequence). CDR3 sequence reads: CASSFDSYGYTF. In nucleotides, the CDR3 is TGTGCCAGCAGTTTCGACAGCTATGGCTACACCTTC.

This chain uses TRBV5-1 with TRBJ2-1; 10 bases agree with TRBD2. Germline assignment: CDR1 SGHRS and CDR2 YFSETQ. Trimming took 5 bases from V and 8 from J; bases not matched to a gene: 13. This CDR3 spans 16 amino acids. The CDR3 DNA sequence: TGCGCCAGCAGGTTTCTAGCGGGGGCCCTTGGGGATGAGCAGTTCTTC. This encodes CASRFLAGALGDEQFF.

V gene TRBV3-1 (or the pseudogene TRBV3-2) combines with J gene TRBJ2-7; no clear D gene. The CDR3 covers 12 residues. Between the trimmed V and J ends, which lost 1 base and 4 bases, there was a span of 5 bases. Germline loops: CDR1 LGHDT, CDR2 YNNKEL (reference sequence). This CDR3 reads CASSQVYYEQYF. CDR3 sequence (DNA): TGTGCCAGCAGCCAAGTTTATTACGAGCAGTACTTC.

This clone is a singleton in its sample. The chain couples TRBV4-2 to TRBJ1-6; D might be TRBD1 (5 bases). Germline CDR1 is LGHNA and CDR2 is YNFKEQ. The CDR3 extends over 15 amino acids. Deletions cut 0 bases from V and 7 bases from J, with 10 bases between. CDR3 protein: CASSQELGGNSPLHF. CDR3 bases: TGTGCCAGCAGCCAAGAGTTGGGGGGAAATTCACCCCTCCACTTT.

The chain has TRBV30 and TRBJ1-5; 10 positions match TRBD1. This CDR3 contains 14 residues. Trimming removed 3 bases from V and 4 bases from J; junction bases left unmatched: 3. In germline, CDR1 is GTSNPN, CDR2 SVGIG (reference sequence). This CDR3 reads CAWRGQGPNQPQHF. In DNA form, the CDR3 reads TGTGCCTGGAGGGGACAGGGGCCGAATCAGCCCCAGCATTTT.

V and J are TRBV5-1 and TRBJ2-7, with 9 nucleotides matching TRBD1. The CDR3 extends over 15 amino acids. The germline CDR1 and CDR2 sequences are SGHRS and YFSETQ. V lost 6 bases, J lost 4 bases, and 11 bases stayed unmatched. CDR3 bases: TGCGCCAGCAAGGAGGGACAGGGCGGTAGTTACGAGCAGTACGTC. This sequence encodes CASKEGQGGSYEQYV.

This clone was detected only a few times. This chain connects TRBV19 to TRBJ2-7; 7 nucleotides line up with TRBD1. Germline V gene data show CDR1 as LNHDA and CDR2 as SQIVND (reference sequence). Trimming cost V 5 bases and J 2 bases; bases outside gene matches: 6. The CDR3 totals 14 residues. The CDR3 sequence: CASSVTGAPYEQYF. The CDR3 region has the DNA TGTGCCAGTAGTGTCACAGGGGCCCCCTACGAGCAGTACTTC.

This clone was seen a few times. The gene calls are TRBV24-1 and TRBJ2-2; the D gene is possibly TRBD2 (6 bases). From germline, CDR1 is KGHDR and CDR2 SFDVKD. The length of the CDR3 is 19 residues. V gave up 5 bases and J gave up 3 bases, with 24 bases separating them. The CDR3 spells CATSASTGHGGWYTGELFF. In DNA, the CDR3 is TGTGCCACCAGTGCCTCAACGGGTCACGGGGGTTGGTACACCGGGGAGCTGTTTTTT.